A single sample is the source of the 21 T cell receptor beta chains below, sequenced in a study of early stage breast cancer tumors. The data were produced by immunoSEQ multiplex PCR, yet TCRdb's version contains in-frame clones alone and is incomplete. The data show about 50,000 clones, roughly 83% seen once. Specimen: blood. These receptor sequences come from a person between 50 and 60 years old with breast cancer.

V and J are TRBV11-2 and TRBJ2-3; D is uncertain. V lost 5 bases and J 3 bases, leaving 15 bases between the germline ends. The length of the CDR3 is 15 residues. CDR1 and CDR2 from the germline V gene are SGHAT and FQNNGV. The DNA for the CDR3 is TGTGCCAGCAGCCTCAGGTATATCCGAACAGATACGCAGTATTTT. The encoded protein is CASSLRYIRTDTQYF. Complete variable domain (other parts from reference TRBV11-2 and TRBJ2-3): EAGVAQSPRYKIIEKRQSVAFWCNPISGHATLYWYQQILGQGPKLLIQFQNNGVVDDSQLPKDRFSAERLKGVDSTLKIQPAKLEDSAVYLCASSLRYIRTDTQYFGPGTRLTVL.

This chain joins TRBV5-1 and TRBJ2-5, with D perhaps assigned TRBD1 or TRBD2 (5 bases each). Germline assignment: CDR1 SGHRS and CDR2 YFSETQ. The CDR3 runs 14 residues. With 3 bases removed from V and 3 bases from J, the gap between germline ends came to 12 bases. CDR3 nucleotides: TGCGCCAGCAGCTCCGGGACGCCCAAAGAGACCCAGTACTTC. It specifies CASSSGTPKETQYF.

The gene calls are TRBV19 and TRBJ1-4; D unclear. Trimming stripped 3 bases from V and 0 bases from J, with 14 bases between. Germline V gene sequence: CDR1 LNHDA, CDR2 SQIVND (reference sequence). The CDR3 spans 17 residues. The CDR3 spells CASSMSRSPATNEKLFF. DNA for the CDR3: TGTGCCAGTAGTATGAGTAGATCTCCTGCAACTAATGAAAAACTGTTTTTT. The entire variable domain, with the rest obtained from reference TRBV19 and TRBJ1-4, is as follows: DGGITQSPKYLFRKEGQNVTLSCEQNLNHDAMYWYRQDPGQGLRLIYYSQIVNDFQKGDIAEGYSVSREKKESFPLTVTSAQKNPTAFYLCASSMSRSPATNEKLFFGSGTQLSVL.

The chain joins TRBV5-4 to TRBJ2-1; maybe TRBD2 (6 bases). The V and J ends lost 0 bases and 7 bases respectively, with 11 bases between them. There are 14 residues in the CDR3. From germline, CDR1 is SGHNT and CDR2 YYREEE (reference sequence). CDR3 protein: CASSLGPGVNEQFF. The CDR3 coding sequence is TGTGCCAGCAGCTTGGGTCCGGGGGTGAATGAGCAGTTCTTC.

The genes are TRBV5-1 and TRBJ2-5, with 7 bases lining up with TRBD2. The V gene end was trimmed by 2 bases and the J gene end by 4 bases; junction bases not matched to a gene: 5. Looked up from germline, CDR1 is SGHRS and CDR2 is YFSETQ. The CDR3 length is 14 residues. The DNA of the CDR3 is TGCGCCAGCAGCTTCCACGGGGGGAGAGAGACCCAGTACTTC. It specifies CASSFHGGRETQYF.

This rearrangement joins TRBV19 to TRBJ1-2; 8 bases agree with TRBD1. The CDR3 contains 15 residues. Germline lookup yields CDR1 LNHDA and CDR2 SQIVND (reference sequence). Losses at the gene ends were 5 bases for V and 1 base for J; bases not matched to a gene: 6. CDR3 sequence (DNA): TGTGCCAGTAGTGTTGGACAGGGCCTTAACTATGGCTACACCTTC. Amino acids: CASSVGQGLNYGYTF.

The chain's CDR3 is CASSARGRLGTEAFF. CDR3 coding DNA: TGTGCCAGCAGCGCTAGGGGACGTCTTGGGACTGAAGCTTTCTTT. V gene TRBV9 combines with J gene TRBJ1-1, with a possible D match to TRBD1 (5 bases). The V gene lost 3 bases and the J gene lost 5 bases, with 17 bases spanning the gap. Germline V gene sequence: CDR1 SGDLS, CDR2 YYNGEE. The CDR3 is 15 amino acids.

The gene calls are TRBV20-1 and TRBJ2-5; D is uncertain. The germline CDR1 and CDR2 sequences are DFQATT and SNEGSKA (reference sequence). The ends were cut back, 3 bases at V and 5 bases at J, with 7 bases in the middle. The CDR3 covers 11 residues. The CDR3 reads CSASPRETQYF. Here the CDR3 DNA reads TGCAGTGCTAGTCCCCGGGAGACCCAGTACTTC.

The CDR3 DNA sequence: TGTGCCAGCAGTTTGAGGCTAGCGGGGGTAGAGACCCAGTACTTC. Its protein product is CASSLRLAGVETQYF. V and J are TRBV28 and TRBJ2-5; 10 nucleotides line up with TRBD2. The J segment lost 4 bases and the V segment lost 3 bases, leaving 5 bases of the junction unmatched. Germline CDR1 is MDHEN and CDR2 is SYDVKM. CDR3 length: 15 amino acids. The whole variable domain, remainder taken from reference TRBV28 and TRBJ2-5, is DVKVTQSSRYLVKRTGEKVFLECVQDMDHENMFWYRQDPGLGLRLIYFSYDVKMKEKGDIPEGYSVSREKKERFSLILESASTNQTSMYLCASSLRLAGVETQYFGPGTRLLVL.

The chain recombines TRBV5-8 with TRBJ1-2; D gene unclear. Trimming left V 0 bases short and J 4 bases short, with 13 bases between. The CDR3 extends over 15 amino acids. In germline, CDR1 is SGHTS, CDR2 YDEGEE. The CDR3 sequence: CASSLGGNSGYGYTF. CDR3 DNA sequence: TGTGCCAGCAGCTTGGGCGGTAATTCAGGCTATGGCTACACCTTC.

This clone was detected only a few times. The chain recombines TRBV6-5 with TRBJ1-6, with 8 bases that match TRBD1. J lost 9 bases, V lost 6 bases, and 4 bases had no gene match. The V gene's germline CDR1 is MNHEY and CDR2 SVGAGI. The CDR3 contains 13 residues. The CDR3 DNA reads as TGTGCCAGCAGGTCTACAGGGGGTTCACCCCTCCACTTT. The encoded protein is CASRSTGGSPLHF.

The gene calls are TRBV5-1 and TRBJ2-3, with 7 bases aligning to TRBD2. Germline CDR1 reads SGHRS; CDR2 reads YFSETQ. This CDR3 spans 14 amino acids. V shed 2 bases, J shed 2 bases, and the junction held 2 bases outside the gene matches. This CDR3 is CASSFGDYTDTQYF. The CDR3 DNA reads TGCGCCAGCAGCTTCGGGGACTACACAGATACGCAGTATTTT.

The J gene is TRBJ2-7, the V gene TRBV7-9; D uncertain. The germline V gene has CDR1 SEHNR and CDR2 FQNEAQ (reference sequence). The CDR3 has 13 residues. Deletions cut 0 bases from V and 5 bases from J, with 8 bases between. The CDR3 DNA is TGTGCCAGCAGCTTAGCGCGTACTAACGAGCAGTACTTC. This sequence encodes CASSLARTNEQYF.

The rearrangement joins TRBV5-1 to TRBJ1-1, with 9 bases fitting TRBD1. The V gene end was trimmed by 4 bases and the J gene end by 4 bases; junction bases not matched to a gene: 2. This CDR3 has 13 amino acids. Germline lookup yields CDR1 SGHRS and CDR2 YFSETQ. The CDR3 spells CASSPGQGTEAFF. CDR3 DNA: TGCGCCAGCAGCCCGGGACAGGGCACTGAAGCTTTCTTT.

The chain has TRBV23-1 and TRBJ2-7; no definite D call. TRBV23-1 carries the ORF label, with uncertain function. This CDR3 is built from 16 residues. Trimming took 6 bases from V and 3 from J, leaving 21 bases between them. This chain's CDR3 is CASSLPIVQRYYEQYF. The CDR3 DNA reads TGCGCCAGCAGCCTTCCAATAGTGCAACGTTACTACGAGCAGTACTTC.

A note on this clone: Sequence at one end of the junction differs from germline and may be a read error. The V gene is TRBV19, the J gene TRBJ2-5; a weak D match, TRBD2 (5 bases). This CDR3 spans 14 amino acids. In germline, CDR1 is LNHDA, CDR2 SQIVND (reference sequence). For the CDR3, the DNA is TGTGCCAGTAGTACCAGTGGAGGCCAAGGGACCCAGTACTTC. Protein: CASSTSGGQGTQYF.

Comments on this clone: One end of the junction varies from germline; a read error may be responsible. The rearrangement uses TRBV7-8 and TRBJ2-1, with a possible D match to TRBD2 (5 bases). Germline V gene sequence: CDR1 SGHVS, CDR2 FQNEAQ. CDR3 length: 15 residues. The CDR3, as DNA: TGTGCCAGCAGTCGAGAGGCGGCTAGCTACCATGAGCAGTTCTTC. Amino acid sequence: CASSREAASYHEQFF.

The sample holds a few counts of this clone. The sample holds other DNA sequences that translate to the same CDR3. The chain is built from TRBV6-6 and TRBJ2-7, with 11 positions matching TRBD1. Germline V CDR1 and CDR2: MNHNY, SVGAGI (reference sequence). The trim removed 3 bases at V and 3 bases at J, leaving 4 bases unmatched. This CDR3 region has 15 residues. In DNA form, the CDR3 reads TGTGCCAGCAGTTATTCAGGGACAGGGGGCTACGAGCAGTACTTC. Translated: CASSYSGTGGYEQYF.

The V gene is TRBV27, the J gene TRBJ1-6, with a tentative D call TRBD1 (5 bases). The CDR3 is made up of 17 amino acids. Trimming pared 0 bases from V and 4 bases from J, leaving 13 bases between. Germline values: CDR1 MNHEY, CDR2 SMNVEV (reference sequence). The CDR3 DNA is TGTGCCAGCAGTTTATCGGGGAGACAGAATTATAATTCACCCCTCCACTTT. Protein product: CASSLSGRQNYNSPLHF.

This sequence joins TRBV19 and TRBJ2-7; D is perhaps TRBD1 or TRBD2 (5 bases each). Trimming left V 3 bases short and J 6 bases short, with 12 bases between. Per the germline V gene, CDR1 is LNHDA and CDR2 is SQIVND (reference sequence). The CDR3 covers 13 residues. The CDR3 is CASSIGALAEQYF. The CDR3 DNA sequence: TGTGCCAGTAGTATTGGGGCGCTAGCCGAGCAGTACTTC. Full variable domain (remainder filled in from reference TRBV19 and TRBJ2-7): DGGITQSPKYLFRKEGQNVTLSCEQNLNHDAMYWYRQDPGQGLRLIYYSQIVNDFQKGDIAEGYSVSREKKESFPLTVTSAQKNPTAFYLCASSIGALAEQYFGPGTRLTVT.

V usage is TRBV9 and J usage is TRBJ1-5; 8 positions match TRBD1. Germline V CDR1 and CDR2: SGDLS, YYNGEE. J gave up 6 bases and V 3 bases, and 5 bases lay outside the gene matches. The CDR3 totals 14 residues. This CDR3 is CASSDGQGGQPQHF. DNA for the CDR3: TGTGCCAGCAGCGATGGACAGGGAGGTCAGCCCCAGCATTTT.